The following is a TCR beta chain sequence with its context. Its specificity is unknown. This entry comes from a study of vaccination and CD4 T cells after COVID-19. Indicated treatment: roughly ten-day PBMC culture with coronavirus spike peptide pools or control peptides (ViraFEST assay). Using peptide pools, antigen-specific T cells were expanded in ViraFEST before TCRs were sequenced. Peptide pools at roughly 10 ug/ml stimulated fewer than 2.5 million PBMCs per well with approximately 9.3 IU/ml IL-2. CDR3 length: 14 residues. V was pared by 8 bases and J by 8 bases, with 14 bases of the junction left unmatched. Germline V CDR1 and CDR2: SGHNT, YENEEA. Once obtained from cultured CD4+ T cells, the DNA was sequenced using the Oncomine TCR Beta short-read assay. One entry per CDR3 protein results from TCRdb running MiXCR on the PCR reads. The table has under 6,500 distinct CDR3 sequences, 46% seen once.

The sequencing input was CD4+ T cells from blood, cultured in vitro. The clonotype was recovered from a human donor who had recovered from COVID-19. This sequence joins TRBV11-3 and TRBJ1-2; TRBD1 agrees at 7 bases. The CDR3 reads CASGLGTASMGYTF. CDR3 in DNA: TGTGCCAGCGGTTTGGGGACAGCTTCTATGGGCTACACCTTC.